This T cell receptor (beta chain) was captured in a study of shared clonotypes between healthy human individuals. Repertoires were generated with immunoSEQ multiplex PCR, while TCRdb's copy carries only in-frame clones and drops some. This sample yields 2 million to 3 million clones, of which roughly 93% are seen a single time; 0.36% belongs to the top ten. The CDR3 has 16 amino acids. The germline V and J ends were trimmed by 2 bases and 0 bases, with 13 bases remaining between them. The V gene's germline CDR1 is SGHRS and CDR2 YFSETQ. The chain links TRBV5-1 to TRBJ2-3; D may be TRBD2 (6 bases). The sequence came from a man aged 18 to 35 in good health. Some clones in this sample may be carry-over from other donors' samples. Sequencing was carried out using naive CD4+ T cells from PBMCs. The subset here: CD45RA+ positively selected. The CDR3 nucleotides are TGCGCCAGCAGCTTCGGAAGCGGGCCTAGCACAGATACGCAGTATTTT. It is translated as CASSFGSGPSTDTQYF.